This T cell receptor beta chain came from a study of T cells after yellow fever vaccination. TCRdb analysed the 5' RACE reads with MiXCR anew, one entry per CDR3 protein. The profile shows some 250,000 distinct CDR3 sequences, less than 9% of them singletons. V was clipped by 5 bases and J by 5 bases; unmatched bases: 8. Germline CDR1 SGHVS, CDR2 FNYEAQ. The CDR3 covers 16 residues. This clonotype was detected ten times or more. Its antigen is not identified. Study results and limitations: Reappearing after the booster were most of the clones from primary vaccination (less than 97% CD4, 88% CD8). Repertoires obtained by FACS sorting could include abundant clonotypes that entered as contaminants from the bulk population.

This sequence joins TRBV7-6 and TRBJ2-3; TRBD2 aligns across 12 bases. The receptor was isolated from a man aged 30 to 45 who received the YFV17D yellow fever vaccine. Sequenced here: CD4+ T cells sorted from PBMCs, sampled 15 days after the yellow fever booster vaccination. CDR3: CASSLPTSGRLDTQYF. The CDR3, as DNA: TGTGCCAGCAGCCTGCCTACTAGCGGGAGGCTAGATACGCAGTATTTT.